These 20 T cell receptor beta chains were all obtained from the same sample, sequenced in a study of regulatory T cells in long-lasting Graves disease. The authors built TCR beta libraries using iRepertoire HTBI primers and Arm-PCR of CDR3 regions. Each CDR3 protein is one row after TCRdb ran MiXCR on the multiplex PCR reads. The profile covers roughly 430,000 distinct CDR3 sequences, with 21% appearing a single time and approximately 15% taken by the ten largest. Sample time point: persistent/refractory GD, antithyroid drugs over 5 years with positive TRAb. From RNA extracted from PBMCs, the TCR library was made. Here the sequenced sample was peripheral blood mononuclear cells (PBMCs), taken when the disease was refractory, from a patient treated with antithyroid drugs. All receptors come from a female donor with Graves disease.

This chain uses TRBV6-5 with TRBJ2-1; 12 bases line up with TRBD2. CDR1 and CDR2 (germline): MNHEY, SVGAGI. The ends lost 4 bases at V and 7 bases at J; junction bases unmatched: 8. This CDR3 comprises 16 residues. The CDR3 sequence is CASSSTRLAGENEQFF. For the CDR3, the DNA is TGTGCCAGCAGTTCCACTCGACTAGCGGGGGAGAATGAGCAGTTCTTC.

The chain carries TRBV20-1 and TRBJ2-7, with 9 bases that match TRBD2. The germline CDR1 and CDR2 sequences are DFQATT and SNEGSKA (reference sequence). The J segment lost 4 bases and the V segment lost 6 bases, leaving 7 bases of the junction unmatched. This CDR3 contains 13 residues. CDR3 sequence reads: CSALPSGDYEQYF. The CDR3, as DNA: TGCAGTGCACTACCTAGCGGGGATTACGAGCAGTACTTC.

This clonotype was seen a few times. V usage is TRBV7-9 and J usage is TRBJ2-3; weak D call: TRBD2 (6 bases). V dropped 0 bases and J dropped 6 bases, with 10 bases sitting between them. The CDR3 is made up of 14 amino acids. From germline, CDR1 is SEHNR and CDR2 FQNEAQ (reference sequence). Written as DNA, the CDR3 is TGTGCCAGCAGCTTAGCGGGGGGTAAGGATACGCAGTATTTT. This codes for CASSLAGGKDTQYF.

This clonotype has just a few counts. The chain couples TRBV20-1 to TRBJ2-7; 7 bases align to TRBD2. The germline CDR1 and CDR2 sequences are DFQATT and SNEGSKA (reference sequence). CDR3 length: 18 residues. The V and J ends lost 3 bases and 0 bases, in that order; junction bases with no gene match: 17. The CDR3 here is CSARMQASGKAYSYEQYF. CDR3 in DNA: TGCAGTGCTAGGATGCAGGCTAGCGGAAAAGCCTACTCCTACGAGCAGTACTTC.

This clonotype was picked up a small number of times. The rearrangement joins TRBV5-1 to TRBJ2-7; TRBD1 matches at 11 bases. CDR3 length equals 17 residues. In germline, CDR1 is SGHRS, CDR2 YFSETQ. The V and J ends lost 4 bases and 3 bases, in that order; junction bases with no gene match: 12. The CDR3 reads CASSALSSGQGVYEQYF. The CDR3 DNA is TGCGCCAGCAGCGCTTTGAGCTCGGGACAGGGGGTCTACGAGCAGTACTTC. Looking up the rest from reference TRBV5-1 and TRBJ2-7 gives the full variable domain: KAGVTQTPRYLIKTRGQQVTLSCSPISGHRSVSWYQQTPGQGLQFLFEYFSETQRNKGNFPGRFSGRQFSNSRSEMNVSTLELGDSALYLCASSALSSGQGVYEQYFGPGTRLTVT.

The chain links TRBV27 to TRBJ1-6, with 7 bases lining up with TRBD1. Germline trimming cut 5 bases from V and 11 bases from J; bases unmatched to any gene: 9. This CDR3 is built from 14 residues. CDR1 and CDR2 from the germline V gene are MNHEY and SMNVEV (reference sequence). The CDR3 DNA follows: TGTGCCAGCAGTAATGACAGGGAACATGCACCCCTCCACTTT. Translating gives CASSNDREHAPLHF.

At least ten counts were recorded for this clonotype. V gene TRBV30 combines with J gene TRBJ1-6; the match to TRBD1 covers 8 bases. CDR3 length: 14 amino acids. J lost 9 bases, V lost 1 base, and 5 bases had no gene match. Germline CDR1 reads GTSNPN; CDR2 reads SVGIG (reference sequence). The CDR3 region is CAWSGQGFASPLHF. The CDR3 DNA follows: TGTGCCTGGAGTGGACAGGGGTTTGCTTCACCCCTCCACTTT.

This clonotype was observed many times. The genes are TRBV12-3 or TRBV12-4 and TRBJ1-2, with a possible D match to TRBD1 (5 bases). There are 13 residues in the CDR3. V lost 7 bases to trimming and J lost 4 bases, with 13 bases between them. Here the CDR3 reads CASTTGAVYGYTF. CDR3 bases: TGTGCCAGCACCACCGGGGCAGTCTATGGCTACACCTTC.

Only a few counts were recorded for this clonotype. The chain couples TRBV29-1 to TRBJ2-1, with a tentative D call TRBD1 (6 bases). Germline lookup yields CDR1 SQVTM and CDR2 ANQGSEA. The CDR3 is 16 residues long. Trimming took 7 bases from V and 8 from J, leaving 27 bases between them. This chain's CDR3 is CSAQRTGPSGLDEQFF. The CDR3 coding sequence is TGCAGCGCGCAGCGAACAGGGCCGAGTGGTTTGGATGAGCAGTTCTTC.

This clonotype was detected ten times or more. This CDR3 reads CASRNTGGVETQYF. DNA for the CDR3: TGTGCCAGCAGAAATACAGGGGGCGTAGAGACCCAGTACTTC. V is TRBV28 and J is TRBJ2-5; TRBD1 matches 9 bases. The CDR3 consists of 14 residues. Germline trimming cut 6 bases from V and 4 bases from J; bases unmatched to any gene: 6. Germline V gene data show CDR1 as MDHEN and CDR2 as SYDVKM.

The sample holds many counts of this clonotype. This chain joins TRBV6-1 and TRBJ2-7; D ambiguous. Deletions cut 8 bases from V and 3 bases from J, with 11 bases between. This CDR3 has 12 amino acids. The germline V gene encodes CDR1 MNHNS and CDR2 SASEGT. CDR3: CASSQLGYEQYF. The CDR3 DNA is TGTGCCAGCTCACAATTGGGCTACGAGCAGTACTTC.

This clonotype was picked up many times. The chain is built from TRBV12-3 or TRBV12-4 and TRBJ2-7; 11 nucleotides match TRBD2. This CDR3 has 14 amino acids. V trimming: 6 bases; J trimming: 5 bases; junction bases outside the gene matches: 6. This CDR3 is CASRELAGGNEQYF. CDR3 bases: TGTGCCAGCAGGGAGCTAGCGGGAGGCAACGAGCAGTACTTC.

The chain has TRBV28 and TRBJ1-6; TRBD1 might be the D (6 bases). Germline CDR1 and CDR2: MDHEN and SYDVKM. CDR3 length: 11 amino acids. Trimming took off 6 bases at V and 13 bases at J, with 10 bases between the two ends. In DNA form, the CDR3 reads TGTGCCAGCAGACAGGGATATCCCCTCCACTTT. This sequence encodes CASRQGYPLHF.

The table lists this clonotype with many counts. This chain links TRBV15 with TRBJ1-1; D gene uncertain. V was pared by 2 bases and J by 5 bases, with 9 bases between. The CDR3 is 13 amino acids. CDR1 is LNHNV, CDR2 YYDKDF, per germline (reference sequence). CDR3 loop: CATSRPGGTEAFF. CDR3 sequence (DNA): TGTGCCACCAGCAGACCCGGAGGGACTGAAGCTTTCTTT.

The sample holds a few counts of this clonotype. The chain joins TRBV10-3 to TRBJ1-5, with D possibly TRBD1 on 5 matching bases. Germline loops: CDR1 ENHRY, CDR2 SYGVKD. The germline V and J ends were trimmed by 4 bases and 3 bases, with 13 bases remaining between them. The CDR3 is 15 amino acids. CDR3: CAISVRDGPNQPQHF. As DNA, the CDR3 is TGTGCCATCAGTGTAAGGGACGGCCCCAATCAGCCCCAGCATTTT.

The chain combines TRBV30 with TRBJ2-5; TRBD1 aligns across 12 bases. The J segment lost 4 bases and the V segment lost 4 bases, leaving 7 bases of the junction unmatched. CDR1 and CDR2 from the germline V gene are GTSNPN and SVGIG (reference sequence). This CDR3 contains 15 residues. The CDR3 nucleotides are TGTGCCTGGAACGACCGGGACAGGGGGCGAGAGACCCAGTACTTC. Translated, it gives CAWNDRDRGRETQYF.

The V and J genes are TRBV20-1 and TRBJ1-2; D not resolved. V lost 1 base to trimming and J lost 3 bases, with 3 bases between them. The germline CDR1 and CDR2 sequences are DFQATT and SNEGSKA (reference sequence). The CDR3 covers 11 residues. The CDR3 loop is CSARGDYGYTF. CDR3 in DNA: TGCAGTGCTAGAGGCGACTATGGCTACACCTTC.

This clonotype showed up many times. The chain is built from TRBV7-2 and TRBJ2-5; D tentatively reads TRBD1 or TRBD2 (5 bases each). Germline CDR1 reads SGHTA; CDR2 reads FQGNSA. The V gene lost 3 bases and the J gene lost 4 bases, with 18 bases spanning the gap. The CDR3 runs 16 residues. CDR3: CASSFEGPPVPETQYF. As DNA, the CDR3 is TGTGCCAGCAGCTTCGAGGGACCTCCAGTCCCAGAGACCCAGTACTTC.

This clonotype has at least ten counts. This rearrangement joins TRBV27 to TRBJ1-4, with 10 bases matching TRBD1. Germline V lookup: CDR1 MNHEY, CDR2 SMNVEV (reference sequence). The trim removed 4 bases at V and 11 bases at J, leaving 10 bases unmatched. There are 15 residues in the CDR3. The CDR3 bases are TGTGCCAGCAGTTGGGCCGGGACAGGGGTACAGAAACTGTTTTTT. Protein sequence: CASSWAGTGVQKLFF.

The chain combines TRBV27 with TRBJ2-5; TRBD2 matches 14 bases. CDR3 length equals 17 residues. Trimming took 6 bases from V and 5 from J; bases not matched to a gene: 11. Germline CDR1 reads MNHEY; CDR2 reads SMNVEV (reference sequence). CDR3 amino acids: CASRPGTSGSLWETQYF. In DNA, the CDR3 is TGTGCCAGCAGGCCCGGGACTAGCGGGAGCTTGTGGGAGACCCAGTACTTC.